These T cell receptor beta chains were read from a single sample in a study of shared clonotypes between healthy human individuals. Clones were sequenced by immunoSEQ multiplex PCR, and TCRdb holds only the in-frame ones, with some missing. The data show just over 2,000,000 clones, roughly 96% seen once. Input material: naive CD4+ T cells sorted from blood. All receptors derive from a young man in good health. Both conserved end residues are part of each CDR3. A D gene is named only where the DNA matches it firmly. Where a row states a size, it is once, few, many or the class of an expanded clone; other rows omit it.

j_gene | abundance | v_gene | d_gene | CDR3aa | CDR3nt
TRBJ2-4 | . | TRBV11-2 | . | CASSVDILLAKNIQYF | TGTGCCAGCAGCGTGGACATACTTCTAGCCAAAAACATTCAGTACTTC
TRBJ2-1 | . | TRBV2 | . | CASIPSGAGSEQFF | TGTGCCAGCATCCCCTCGGGGGCTGGAAGTGAGCAGTTCTTC
TRBJ1-1 | . | TRBV25-1 | TRBD1 | CASSQTGQSLEAFF | TGTGCCAGCAGTCAAACGGGACAGTCTTTGGAAGCTTTCTTT
TRBJ1-5 | . | TRBV6-6 | . | CASNPGQNSNQPQHF | TGTGCCAGCAATCCGGGGCAAAATAGCAATCAGCCCCAGCATTTT
TRBJ2-2 | . | TRBV10-3 | TRBD2 | CAIRGTSGSHGELFF | TGTGCCATCAGGGGGACTAGCGGGAGCCACGGGGAGCTGTTTTTT
TRBJ1-5 | . | TRBV6-5 | . | CASSSTGPNQPQHF | TGTGCCAGCAGCTCGACAGGACCGAATCAGCCCCAGCATTTT
TRBJ2-1 | . | TRBV19 | TRBD2 | CASSSKGLAGNEQFF | TGTGCCAGTAGTTCTAAGGGACTAGCGGGAAATGAGCAGTTCTTC
TRBJ1-2 | once | TRBV30 | . | CAWSGVGANYGYTF | TGTGCCTGGAGTGGGGTGGGGGCTAACTATGGCTACACCTTC
TRBJ2-3 | . | TRBV30 | . | CAWSVHGDTQYF | TGTGCCTGGAGTGTACATGGTGATACGCAGTATTTT
TRBJ2-5 | . | TRBV7-3 | TRBD1 | CASSRGQQETQYF | TGTGCCAGCAGCCGGGGACAGCAAGAGACCCAGTACTTC
TRBJ1-6 | . | TRBV6-5 | . | CASSYGGRDNSPLHF | TGTGCCAGCAGTTACGGGGGAAGAGATAATTCACCCCTCCACTTT
TRBJ2-7 | . | TRBV7-9 | TRBD2 | CASSQNAGGGEQYF | TGTGCCAGCTCCCAGAATGCGGGAGGGGGAGAGCAGTACTTC
TRBJ2-3 | . | TRBV5-1 | . | CASKGKAGQSTDTQYF | TGCGCCAGCAAGGGTAAGGCCGGGCAGAGCACAGATACGCAGTATTTT
TRBJ1-2 | . | TRBV28 | TRBD1 | CASSLRTGSGYTF | TGTGCCAGCAGCTTAAGGACAGGGTCCGGCTACACCTTC